These 19 T cell receptor beta chains were sequenced from one sample in a study of blood T cell repertoires in COVID-19. Measured with immunoSEQ multiplex PCR; TCRdb has only the in-frame clones, and not every one. The sample lists more than 100,000 clones, roughly 90% seen once, with approximately 2.3% in the top ten. Sample: peripheral blood. Every receptor here comes from a man in his 70s with active COVID-19.

V is TRBV18 and J is TRBJ2-7; 7 positions match TRBD1. The length of the CDR3 is 14 residues. CDR1 KGHSH and CDR2 LQKENI come from the germline V gene. After removal of 2 bases from V and 3 bases from J, the junction contained 4 bases not matched to a gene. Here the CDR3 DNA reads TGTGCCAGCTCACCAGGGACAGCCGACTACGAGCAGTACTTC. Its protein is CASSPGTADYEQYF.

The rearrangement joins TRBV4-3 to TRBJ2-1, with a tentative D call TRBD2 (6 bases). The V end was cut by 4 bases, the J end by 0 bases, with 19 bases between. Per germline, CDR1 LGHNA and CDR2 YSLEER. The CDR3 contains 18 residues. CDR3 protein: CASSRDSQTLSSYNEQFF. Written as DNA, the CDR3 is TGCGCCAGCAGCCGGGACTCTCAAACCCTTAGCTCCTACAATGAGCAGTTCTTC.

J is TRBJ1-1 and V is TRBV6-2 or TRBV6-3, with TRBD1 as a possible D gene (6 bases). Trimming removed 5 bases at V and 6 bases at J, with 31 bases between. The CDR3 spans 19 residues. The germline CDR1 and CDR2 sequences are MNHEY and SVGEGT. The CDR3 sequence: CASSPGQVNREKGRSEAFF. CDR3 in DNA: TGTGCCAGCAGTCCGGGCCAGGTAAACAGGGAGAAAGGAAGATCTGAAGCTTTCTTT.

The chain couples TRBV5-6 to TRBJ2-1; the D gene is possibly TRBD2 (5 bases). CDR3 length: 14 amino acids. The V end lost 5 bases, the J end lost 6 bases, and 15 bases lay between the germline ends. Germline lookup yields CDR1 SGHDT and CDR2 YYEEEE. The CDR3 bases are TGTGCCAGCAGAAGAGGGAAATCCCGCAATGAGCAGTTCTTC. Protein sequence: CASRRGKSRNEQFF.

The chain has TRBV29-1 and TRBJ2-7; the D gene is possibly TRBD2 (5 bases). The CDR3 has 13 amino acids. Germline V CDR1 and CDR2: SQVTM, ANQGSEA. Between the trimmed V and J ends, which lost 6 bases and 0 bases, there was a span of 12 bases. CDR3 amino acids: CSVARGSSYEQYF. CDR3 coding DNA: TGCAGCGTGGCAAGAGGGAGCTCCTACGAGCAGTACTTC.

V gene TRBV27 combines with J gene TRBJ2-1, with 11 positions matching TRBD2. The V gene end was trimmed by 2 bases and the J gene end by 7 bases; junction bases not matched to a gene: 7. The germline CDR1 and CDR2 sequences are MNHEY and SMNVEV (reference sequence). The CDR3 loop spans 16 amino acids. DNA for the CDR3: TGTGCCAGCAGTTTAAGACTAGCGGGAAAGGGGAATGAGCAGTTCTTC. This gives the protein CASSLRLAGKGNEQFF.

This clone was seen many times. This chain connects TRBV7-8 to TRBJ2-7; 10 nucleotides line up with TRBD2. The V gene's germline CDR1 is SGHVS and CDR2 FQNEAQ. J gave up 0 bases and V 3 bases, and 11 bases lay outside the gene matches. This CDR3 region has 18 residues. CDR3 DNA sequence: TGTGCCAGCAGCTTTTCACGACTAGCGGGCGCCAGCTCCTACGAGCAGTACTTC. Translated, it gives CASSFSRLAGASSYEQYF.

The gene calls are TRBV6-5 and TRBJ2-3, with 8 bases lining up with TRBD2. The CDR3 length is 15 residues. Germline trimming cut 2 bases from V and 4 bases from J; bases unmatched to any gene: 5. Germline-derived CDR1 and CDR2 are MNHEY and SVGAGI. DNA for the CDR3: TGTGCCAGCAGTTACATGTCTAGCGGGCCAGATACGCAGTATTTT. Its protein is CASSYMSSGPDTQYF.

J is TRBJ2-7 and V is TRBV27; 8 positions match TRBD2. The CDR3 has 16 amino acids. Trimming at V came to 6 bases and at J to 2 bases, leaving 12 bases not matched to a gene. CDR1 and CDR2 from the germline V gene are MNHEY and SMNVEV (reference sequence). CDR3 region: CASRTGGGELTYEQYF. The CDR3 DNA is TGTGCCAGCAGGACCGGGGGGGGCGAATTAACCTACGAGCAGTACTTC.

The chain links TRBV11-1 to TRBJ2-7; tentative D call: TRBD1 (5 bases). CDR1 SGHAT and CDR2 FQDESV come from the germline V gene (reference sequence). Trimming took off 3 bases at V and 0 bases at J, with 9 bases between the two ends. This CDR3 contains 14 residues. Here the CDR3 reads CASSLRQSSYEQYF. CDR3 sequence (DNA): TGTGCCAGCAGCTTGCGACAGTCCTCCTACGAGCAGTACTTC.

The V gene is TRBV7-2, the J gene TRBJ2-5, with 7 bases fitting TRBD2. With V trimmed by 5 bases and J by 2 bases, 17 bases remained unmatched. The CDR3 sequence is 18 residues long. Germline assignment: CDR1 SGHTA and CDR2 FQGNSA. The CDR3 DNA reads TGTGCCAGCAGCCCCAAGGGGTCTTCAGCGGGATATCAAGAGACCCAGTACTTC. Translated: CASSPKGSSAGYQETQYF.

The sample holds one count of this clone. The chain links TRBV6-2 or TRBV6-3 to TRBJ2-1; D might be TRBD1 (5 bases). Trimming removed 6 bases from V and 10 bases from J, with 19 bases in between. The CDR3 covers 14 residues. Germline V gene lookup returns CDR1 MNHEY and CDR2 SVGEGT. Written as DNA, the CDR3 is TGTGCCAGCAGCCCCCCCCCAGGGTTGGGGGAGCAGTTCTTC. This sequence encodes CASSPPPGLGEQFF.

The genes are TRBV7-3 and TRBJ2-2; perhaps TRBD1 as D (7 bases). Between the trimmed V and J ends, which lost 5 bases and 8 bases, there was a span of 12 bases. Germline V gives CDR1 SGHTA, CDR2 FQGTGA. The CDR3 covers 13 residues. The CDR3 sequence: CASSPQGTGELFF. The CDR3 DNA sequence: TGTGCCAGCAGCCCACAGGGGACTGGGGAGCTGTTTTTT.

The chain combines TRBV30 with TRBJ2-4; TRBD2 matches at 8 bases. The CDR3 covers 14 residues. Unmatched junction bases numbered 16, after V lost 2 bases and J lost 16 bases. Germline V gene lookup returns CDR1 GTSNPN and CDR2 SVGIG (reference sequence). CDR3: CAWSPFRPGGPHYF. CDR3 coding DNA: TGTGCCTGGAGTCCCTTTCGTCCGGGAGGGCCGCATTACTTC.

The V gene is TRBV19, the J gene TRBJ1-1, with unresolved D. The CDR3 is made up of 14 amino acids. CDR1 is LNHDA and CDR2 is SQIVND in the germline V gene (reference sequence). Between the trimmed V and J ends, which lost 4 bases and 0 bases, there was a span of 9 bases. For the CDR3, the DNA is TGTGCCAGTAGTACAAACAGTTTGAACACTGAAGCTTTCTTT. This sequence encodes CASSTNSLNTEAFF.

This clone was found once. The chain is built from TRBV24-1 and TRBJ2-3, with D possibly TRBD2 on 7 matching bases. Germline CDR1 KGHDR, CDR2 SFDVKD. CDR3 length equals 14 residues. V was trimmed by 9 bases and J by 1 base, leaving 13 bases between them. The CDR3 nucleotides are TGTGCCACCCGAGGGGGGGTAGGCACAGATACGCAGTATTTT. It specifies CATRGGVGTDTQYF.

The sample holds a few counts of this clone. The gene calls are TRBV5-6 and TRBJ1-2, with 8 bases fitting TRBD1. J was trimmed by 8 bases and V by 4 bases; bases with no gene match: 16. In germline, CDR1 is SGHDT, CDR2 YYEEEE. CDR3 length: 16 amino acids. CDR3 in amino acids: CASSHPRSRGPGGYTF. The CDR3 nucleotides read TGTGCCAGCAGCCACCCCCGAAGCAGGGGGCCGGGGGGCTACACCTTC.

The chain carries TRBV11-2 and TRBJ1-4, with 7 bases fitting TRBD1. CDR1 and CDR2 (germline): SGHAT, FQNNGV. CDR3 length: 15 residues. With V trimmed by 4 bases and J by 4 bases, 6 bases remained unmatched. This chain's CDR3 is CASSSEGQINEKLFF. The CDR3 region has the DNA TGTGCCAGCAGCTCTGAGGGACAGATTAATGAAAAACTGTTTTTT. Looking up the rest from reference TRBV11-2 and TRBJ1-4 gives the full variable domain: EAGVAQSPRYKIIEKRQSVAFWCNPISGHATLYWYQQILGQGPKLLIQFQNNGVVDDSQLPKDRFSAERLKGVDSTLKIQPAKLEDSAVYLCASSSEGQINEKLFFGSGTQLSVL.

J is TRBJ1-2 and V is TRBV5-6, with D perhaps TRBD1 (5 bases). The CDR3 totals 16 residues. Germline lookup yields CDR1 SGHDT and CDR2 YYEEEE. V lost 4 bases, J lost 6 bases, and 22 bases lay in between. For the CDR3, the DNA is TGTGCCAGCAGCATTGGGACTTTCGGAGGTAGTGATGGCTACACCTTC. Translating it yields CASSIGTFGGSDGYTF.